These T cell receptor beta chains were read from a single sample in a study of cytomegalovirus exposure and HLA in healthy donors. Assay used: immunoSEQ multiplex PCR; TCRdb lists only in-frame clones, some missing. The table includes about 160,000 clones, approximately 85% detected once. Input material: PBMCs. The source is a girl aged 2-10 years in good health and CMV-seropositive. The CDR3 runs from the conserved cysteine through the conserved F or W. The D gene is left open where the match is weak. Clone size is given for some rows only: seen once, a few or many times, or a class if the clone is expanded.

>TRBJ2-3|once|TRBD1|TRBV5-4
TGTGCCAGCAGCTTGAGGACAGGAGTAACAGATACGCAGTATTTT
CASSLRTGVTDTQYF
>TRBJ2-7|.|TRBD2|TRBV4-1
TGCGCCAGCAGCCAAGTGGGGGCGGGGGGAGGGCGGATCTACGAGCAGTACTTC
CASSQVGAGGGRIYEQYF
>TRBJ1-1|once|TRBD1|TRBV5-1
TGCGCCAGCAGCGCCTACAGGGGGGGGTACAACACTGAAGCTTTCTTT
CASSAYRGGYNTEAFF
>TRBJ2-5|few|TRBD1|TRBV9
TGTGCCAGCAGCGTAGCTGGGGGACAGGGTACCCAAGAGACCCAGTACTTC
CASSVAGGQGTQETQYF
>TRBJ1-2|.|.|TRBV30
TGTGCCTGGAGTGTAGGGGGGGCGCAAAGGAGGCCCAACTATGGCTACACCTTC
CAWSVGGAQRRPNYGYTF
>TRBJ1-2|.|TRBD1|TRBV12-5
TGTGCTAGTGGTTTGGTGCCTGGGACAGGGGACTATGGCTACACCTTC
CASGLVPGTGDYGYTF
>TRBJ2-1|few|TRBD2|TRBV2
TGTGCCACAACTAGCGGGAGTCCAGATAATGAGCAGTTCTTC
CATTSGSPDNEQFF
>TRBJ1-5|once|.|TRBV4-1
TGCGCCAGCAGCCGGCCAGGGGCACGACAGCCCCAGCATTTT
CASSRPGARQPQHF
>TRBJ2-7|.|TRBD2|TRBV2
TGTGCCAGCAGTGAATCTGGGCTAGCGGGAGCGACCGAGCAGTACTTC
CASSESGLAGATEQYF
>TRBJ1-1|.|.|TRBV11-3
TGTGCCAGCAGCCTTGGGGGGTTTGAAGCTTTCTTT
CASSLGGFEAFF
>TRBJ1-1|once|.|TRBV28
TGTGCCAGCACCGGACCCGGGGGAAGTGAAGCTTTCTTT
CASTGPGGSEAFF
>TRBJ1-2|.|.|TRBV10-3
TGTGCCATCAGTGAGTCGAAGGCAGGGGATGGCTACACCTTC
CAISESKAGDGYTF
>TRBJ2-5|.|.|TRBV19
TGTGCCAGTAGTATACAGGGAAGGGGGGAGACCCAGTACTTC
CASSIQGRGETQYF
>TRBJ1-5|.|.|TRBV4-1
TGCGCCAGCAGCCAACGCGGGGGGCCAGGGCAGCCCCAGCATTTT
CASSQRGGPGQPQHF
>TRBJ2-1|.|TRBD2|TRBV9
TGTGCCAGCAGCGCCCTGGGGACTAGCGGATACAATGAGCAGTTCTTC
CASSALGTSGYNEQFF
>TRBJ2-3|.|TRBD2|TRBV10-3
TGTGCCATCAGAGCCACTAGCGGGAAGAGCACAGATACGCAGTATTTT
CAIRATSGKSTDTQYF
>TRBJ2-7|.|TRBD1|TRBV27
TGTGCCAGCAGTTTAGAGACAGGGTGGGGCGAGCAGTACTTC
CASSLETGWGEQYF
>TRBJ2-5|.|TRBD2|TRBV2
TGTGCCAGCATCCTTGGGGGGAGGGCCCAAGAGACCCAGTACTTC
CASILGGRAQETQYF
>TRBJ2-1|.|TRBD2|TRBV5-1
TGCGCCAGCAGCTTGGGTCGGCGACTAGCGGGAGGGCCGAGGGATGAGCAGTTCTTC
CASSLGRRLAGGPRDEQFF
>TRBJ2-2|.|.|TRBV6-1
TGTGCCAGCAGCGAAACGAGCTTGACTTTTACCGGGGAGCTGTTTTTT
CASSETSLTFTGELFF
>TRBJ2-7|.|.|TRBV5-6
TGTGCCAGCAGCTTGAGCCCTCCCTACGAGCAGTACTTC
CASSLSPPYEQYF
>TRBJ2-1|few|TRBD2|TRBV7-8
TGTGCCAGCAGCCCCACCCCCGGGGAGGGTTCCAATGAGCAGTTCTTC
CASSPTPGEGSNEQFF
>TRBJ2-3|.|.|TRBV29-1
TGCAGCGTTAAAGCCCAAACTAGCACAGATACGCAGTATTTT
CSVKAQTSTDTQYF
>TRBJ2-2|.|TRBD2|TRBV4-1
TGCGCCAGCAGCCAAGTCAGGCTAGCGGGAGGTAACACCGGGGAGCTGTTTTTT
CASSQVRLAGGNTGELFF
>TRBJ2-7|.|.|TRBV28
TGTGCCAGCAGTTCTCGGGACTTCTACGAGCAGTACTTC
CASSSRDFYEQYF
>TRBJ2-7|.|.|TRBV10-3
TGTGCCATCAGCAAAGCGGCAGACTCCTACGAGCAGTACTTC
CAISKAADSYEQYF
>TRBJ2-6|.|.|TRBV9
TGTGCCAGCAGCGTAGATCTAGCCGGCTCTGGGGCCAACGTCCTGACTTTC
CASSVDLAGSGANVLTF
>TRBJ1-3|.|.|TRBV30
TGTGCCTGGAGTCACCTTAGTAGGGGCTCTGGAAACACCATATATTTT
CAWSHLSRGSGNTIYF
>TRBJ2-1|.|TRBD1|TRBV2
TGTGCCAGTCCGGGACAGGAGTTCAATGAGCAGTTCTTC
CASPGQEFNEQFF
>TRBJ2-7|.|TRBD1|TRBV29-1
TGCAGCGTTGAAGATCCGGGACAGGGGGCTTCGTACGAGCAGTACTTC
CSVEDPGQGASYEQYF
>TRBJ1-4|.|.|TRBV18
TGTGCCAGCTCACCACCGGTTACCAGGGTCAATGAAAAACTGTTTTTT
CASSPPVTRVNEKLFF
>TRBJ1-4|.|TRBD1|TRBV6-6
TGTGCCAGCAGAACCGAGGGGGCGGAAAAACTGTTTTTT
CASRTEGAEKLFF
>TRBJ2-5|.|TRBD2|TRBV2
TGTGCCAGCAGTGAAGTTTTCGGGACTACCCAAGAGACCCAGTACTTC
CASSEVFGTTQETQYF
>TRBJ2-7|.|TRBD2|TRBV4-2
TGTGCCAGCAGCCCGGGACTAGCGGTAGGCTACGAGCAGTACTTC
CASSPGLAVGYEQYF
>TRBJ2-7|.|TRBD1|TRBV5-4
TGTGCCAGCAGCGGACAGGGATCGTCCCTAGACCGCTACGAGCAGTACTTC
CASSGQGSSLDRYEQYF
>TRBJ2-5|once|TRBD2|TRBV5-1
TGCGCCAGCAGCTACCAACTAGCGTCGCAAGAGACCCAGTACTTC
CASSYQLASQETQYF
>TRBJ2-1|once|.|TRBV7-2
TGTGCCAGCAGCTCTCTACCGGTATACAATGAGCAGTTCTTC
CASSSLPVYNEQFF
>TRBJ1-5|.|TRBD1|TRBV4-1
TGCGCCAGCAGCCAAGTTGACAGGGGCCGGAATCAGCCCCAGCATTTT
CASSQVDRGRNQPQHF
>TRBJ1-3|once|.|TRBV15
TGTGCCACCGCGAAAAAGGGAGCTGGAAACACCATATATTTT
CATAKKGAGNTIYF
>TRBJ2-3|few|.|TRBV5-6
TGTGCCAGCAGCCTCGGGTCCACAGATACGCAGTATTTT
CASSLGSTDTQYF
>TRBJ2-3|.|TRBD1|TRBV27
TGTGCCAGCAGTTCGCCGGGACAGGGAGCCGATACGCAGTATTTT
CASSSPGQGADTQYF
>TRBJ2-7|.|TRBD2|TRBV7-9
TGTGCCAGCAGAACAACTAGCGGGGCCTCCTACGAGCAGTACTTC
CASRTTSGASYEQYF
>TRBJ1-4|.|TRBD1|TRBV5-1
TGCGCCAGCAGCTTGGCCCCAGGGGGAGGTGAAAAACTGTTTTTT
CASSLAPGGGEKLFF
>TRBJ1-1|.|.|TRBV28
TGTGCCAGCAGTCCCCCCAGGGGAGCTGAAGCTTTCTTT
CASSPPRGAEAFF
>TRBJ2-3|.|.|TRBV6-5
TGTGCCAGCAGTTACCGCGATAACTCCTTTGAGGATACGCAGTATTTT
CASSYRDNSFEDTQYF
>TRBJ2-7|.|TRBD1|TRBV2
TGTGCCAGCAGCGCTTTGGACAGGCGCTCCTACGAGCAGTACTTC
CASSALDRRSYEQYF
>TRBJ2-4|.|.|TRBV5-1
TGCGCCAGCAGCTTCGCCCGGCTGAAAGGGGACATTCAGTCCTTC
CASSFARLKGDIQSF
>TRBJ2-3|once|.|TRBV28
TGTGCCAGCAGTTCTGGGCCCAATACGCAGTATTTT
CASSSGPNTQYF
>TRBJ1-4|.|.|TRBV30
TGTGCCTGGATGCGGCAGGGCAAAAAACTGTTTTTT
CAWMRQGKKLFF
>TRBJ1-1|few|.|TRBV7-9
TGTTCCAGCAGCTTGGACTACACTGAAGCTTTCTTT
CSSSLDYTEAFF
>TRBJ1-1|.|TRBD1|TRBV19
TGTGCCAGTAGTACCCCGGGACAGGGATGGGCTGAAGCTTTCTTT
CASSTPGQGWAEAFF
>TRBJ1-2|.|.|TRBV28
TGTGCCAGCAGTTCGTCAGGGCTGGGCTATGGCTACACCTTC
CASSSSGLGYGYTF